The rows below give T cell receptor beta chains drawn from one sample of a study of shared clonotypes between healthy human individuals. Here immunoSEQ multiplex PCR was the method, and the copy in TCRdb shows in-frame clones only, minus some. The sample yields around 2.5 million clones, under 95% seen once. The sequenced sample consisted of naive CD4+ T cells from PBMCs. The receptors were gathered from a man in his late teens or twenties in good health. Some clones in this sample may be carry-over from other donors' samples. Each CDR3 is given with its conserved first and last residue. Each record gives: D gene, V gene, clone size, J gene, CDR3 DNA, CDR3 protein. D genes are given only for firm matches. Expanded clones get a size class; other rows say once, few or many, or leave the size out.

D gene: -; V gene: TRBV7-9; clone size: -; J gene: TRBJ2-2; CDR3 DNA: TGTGCCAGCAGCTTACGGACAGCTAACACCGGGGAGCTGTTTTTT; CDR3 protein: CASSLRTANTGELFF
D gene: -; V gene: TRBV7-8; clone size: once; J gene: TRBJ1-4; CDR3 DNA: TGTGCCAGCAGCTTAGAAACAGCCGAATATAATGAAAAACTGTTTTTT; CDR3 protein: CASSLETAEYNEKLFF
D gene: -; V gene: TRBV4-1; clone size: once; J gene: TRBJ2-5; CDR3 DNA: TGCGCCAGCAGCCAAGGGGGCCTCGACCAAGAGACCCAGTACTTC; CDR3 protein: CASSQGGLDQETQYF
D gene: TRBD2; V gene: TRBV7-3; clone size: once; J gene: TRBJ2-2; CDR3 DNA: TGTGCCAGCACCAGGACTAGCGGAGCCACCGGGGAGCTGTTTTTT; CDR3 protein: CASTRTSGATGELFF
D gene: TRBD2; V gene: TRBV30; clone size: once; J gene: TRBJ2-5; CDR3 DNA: TGTGCCTGGAGTGTACGGGGAGCGGGAGGCCAAGAGACCCAGTACTTC; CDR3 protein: CAWSVRGAGGQETQYF
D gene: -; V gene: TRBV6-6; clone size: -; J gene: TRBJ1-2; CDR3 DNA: TGTGCCAGCAGAAGGGACGGGCCCACTAACTATGGCTACACCTTC; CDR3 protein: CASRRDGPTNYGYTF
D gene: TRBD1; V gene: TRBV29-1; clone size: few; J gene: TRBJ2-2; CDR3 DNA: TGCAGCGGCGGACAGGGCGCGGGGGAGCTGTTTTTT; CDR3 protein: CSGGQGAGELFF
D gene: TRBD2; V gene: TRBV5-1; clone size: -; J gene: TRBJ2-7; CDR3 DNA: TGCGCCAGCAGCTTTGCCGGGACTAGCGGATACGAGCAGTACTTC; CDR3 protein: CASSFAGTSGYEQYF
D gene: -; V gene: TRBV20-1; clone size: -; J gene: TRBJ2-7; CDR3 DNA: TGCAGTGCGGGGGAGAGCCGGGAGCAGTACTTC; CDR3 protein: CSAGESREQYF
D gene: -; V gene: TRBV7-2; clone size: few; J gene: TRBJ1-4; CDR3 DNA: TGTGCCAGCAGCTTAGTGGCTCTACAAAAACTGTTTTTT; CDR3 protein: CASSLVALQKLFF
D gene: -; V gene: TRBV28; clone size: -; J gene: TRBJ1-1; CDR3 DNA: TGTGCCACCACCCGGGACCGAGATTGGTTTACTGAAGCTTTCTTT; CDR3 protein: CATTRDRDWFTEAFF
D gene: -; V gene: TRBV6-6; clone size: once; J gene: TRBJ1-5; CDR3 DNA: TGTGCCAGCAGTTCGACGGGACGGAACAATCAGCCCCAGCATTTT; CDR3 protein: CASSSTGRNNQPQHF
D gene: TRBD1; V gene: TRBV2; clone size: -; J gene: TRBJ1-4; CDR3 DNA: TGTGCCAGCAGGAGACAGGGAGCTGAAAAACTGTTTTTT; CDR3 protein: CASRRQGAEKLFF
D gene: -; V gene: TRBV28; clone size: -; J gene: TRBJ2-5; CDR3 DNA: TGTGCCAGCAGTTTACATCGGGGAGGATACGAGACCCAGTACTTC; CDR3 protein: CASSLHRGGYETQYF
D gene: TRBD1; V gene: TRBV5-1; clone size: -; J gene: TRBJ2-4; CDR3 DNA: TGCGCCAGCAGCTTCCTAGGGGGCGAGGGAAACATTCAGTACTTC; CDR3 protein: CASSFLGGEGNIQYF
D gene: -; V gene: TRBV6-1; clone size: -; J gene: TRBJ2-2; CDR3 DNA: TGTGCCAGCAGTGAAGGAGGCAGGGTGGTCGGGGAGCTGTTTTTT; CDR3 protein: CASSEGGRVVGELFF
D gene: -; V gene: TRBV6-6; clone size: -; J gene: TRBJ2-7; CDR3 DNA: TGTGCCAGCAGTTCCGGGAGCTGGGTCGAGCAGTACTTC; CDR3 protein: CASSSGSWVEQYF
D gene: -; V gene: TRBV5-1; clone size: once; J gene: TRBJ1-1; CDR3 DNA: TGCGCCAGCAGCTTGGACTTCCCCACTGAAGCTTTCTTT; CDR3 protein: CASSLDFPTEAFF
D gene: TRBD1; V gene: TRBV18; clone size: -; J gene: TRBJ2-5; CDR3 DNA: TGTGCCAGCTCGTCTCGACGTGAGGTCCTTCCCGGACAGGGGGGGACCCAGTACTTC; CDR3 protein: CASSSRREVLPGQGGTQYF
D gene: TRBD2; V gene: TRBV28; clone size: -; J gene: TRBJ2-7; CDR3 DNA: TGTGCCAGCAGCCCCTTAGCGGGAGGGCCCTACGAGCAGTACTTC; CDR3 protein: CASSPLAGGPYEQYF
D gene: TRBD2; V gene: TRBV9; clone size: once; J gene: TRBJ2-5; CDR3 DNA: TGTGCCAGCAGCGTTTCGTCCGGGGGGATGAAACAAGAGACCCAGTACTTC; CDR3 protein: CASSVSSGGMKQETQYF
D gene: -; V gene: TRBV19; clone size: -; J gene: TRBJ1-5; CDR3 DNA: TGTGCCAGTAGTATTGTCCCCCCCGGTCAGCCCCAGCATTTT; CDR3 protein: CASSIVPPGQPQHF
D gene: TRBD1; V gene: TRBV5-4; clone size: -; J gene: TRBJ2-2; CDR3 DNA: TGTGCCAGCAGCTTGAGGGGACAGGGGCCCGGGGAGCTGTTTTTT; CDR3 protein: CASSLRGQGPGELFF
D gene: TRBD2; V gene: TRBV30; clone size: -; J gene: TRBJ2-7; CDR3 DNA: TGTGCCTGGGAGAAAACTAGCGGGAGCTACGAGCAGTACTTC; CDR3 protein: CAWEKTSGSYEQYF
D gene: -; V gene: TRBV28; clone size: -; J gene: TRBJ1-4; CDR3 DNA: TGTGCCAGCAGCTCCGGGACGGAGGGGGAAAAACTGTTTTTT; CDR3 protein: CASSSGTEGEKLFF
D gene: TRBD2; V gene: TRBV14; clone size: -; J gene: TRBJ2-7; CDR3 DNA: TGTGCCAGCAGCCAAGCAACTAGCGGGGGGAAGGAGCAGTACTTC; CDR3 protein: CASSQATSGGKEQYF
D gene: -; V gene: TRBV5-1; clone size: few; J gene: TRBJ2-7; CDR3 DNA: TGCGCCAGCAGCTTGGGGGGGTACGAGCAGTACTTC; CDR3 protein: CASSLGGYEQYF
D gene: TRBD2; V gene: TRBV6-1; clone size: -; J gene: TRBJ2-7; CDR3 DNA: TGTGCCAGCAGTTTTAGCGGGAGCGCTCTCGAGCAGTACTTC; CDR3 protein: CASSFSGSALEQYF
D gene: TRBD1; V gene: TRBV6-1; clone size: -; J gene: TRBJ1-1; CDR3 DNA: TGTGCCAGCAGTGAAACGACAGGGATCATTGAAGCTTTCTTT; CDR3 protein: CASSETTGIIEAFF
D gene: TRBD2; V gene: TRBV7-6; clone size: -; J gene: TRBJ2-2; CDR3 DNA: TGTGCCAGCAGCTTAAGGGGAGGGAGTACCGGGGAGCTGTTTTTT; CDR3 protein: CASSLRGGSTGELFF
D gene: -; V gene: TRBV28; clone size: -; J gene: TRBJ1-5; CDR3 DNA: TGTGCCAGCAGCCCAGAAGCAAATCAGCCCCAGCATTTT; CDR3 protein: CASSPEANQPQHF
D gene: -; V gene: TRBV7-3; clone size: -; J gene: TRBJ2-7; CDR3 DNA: TGTGCCAGCAGCTTAAAAGGGGCGGAGGGCTACGAGCAGTACTTC; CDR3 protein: CASSLKGAEGYEQYF
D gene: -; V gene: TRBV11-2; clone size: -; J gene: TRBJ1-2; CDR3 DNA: TGTGCCAGCAGACCTATTATGACAGCGGCGGGAGCGGGCTACACCTTC; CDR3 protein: CASRPIMTAAGAGYTF
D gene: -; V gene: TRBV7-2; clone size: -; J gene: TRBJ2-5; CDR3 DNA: TGTGCCAGCGGCACATCCACGCAAGAGACCCAGTACTTC; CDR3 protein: CASGTSTQETQYF
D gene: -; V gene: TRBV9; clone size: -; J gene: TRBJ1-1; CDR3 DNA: TGTGCCAGCAGCGTTGGGGTTGACACTGAAGCTTTCTTT; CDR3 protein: CASSVGVDTEAFF
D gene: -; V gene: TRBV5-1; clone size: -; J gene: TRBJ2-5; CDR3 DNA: TGCGCCAGCAGCTTGGCAGGGGCGCGGGGAGAGACCCAGTACTTC; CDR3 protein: CASSLAGARGETQYF
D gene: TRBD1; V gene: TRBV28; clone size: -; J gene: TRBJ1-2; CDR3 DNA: TGTGCCACCACCCTCTCATCACCGGGACAGGGCTATGGCTACACCTTC; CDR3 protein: CATTLSSPGQGYGYTF
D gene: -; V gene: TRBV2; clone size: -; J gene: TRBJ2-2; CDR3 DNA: TGTGCCAGCAGTGGGCGCTACACCGGGGAGCTGTTTTTT; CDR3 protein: CASSGRYTGELFF
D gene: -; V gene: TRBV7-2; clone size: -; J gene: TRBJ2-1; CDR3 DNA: TGTGCCAGCAGCTTAACCCTCCCCTATAGCGAAGGTTTCCACAATGAGCAGTTCTTC; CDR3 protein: CASSLTLPYSEGFHNEQFF
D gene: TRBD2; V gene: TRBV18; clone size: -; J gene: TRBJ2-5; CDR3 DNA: TGTGCCAGCTCACCGGGAGGGGTGGAGACCCAGTACTTC; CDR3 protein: CASSPGGVETQYF
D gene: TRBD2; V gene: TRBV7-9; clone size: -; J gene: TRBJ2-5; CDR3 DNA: TGTGCCAGCAGCAGGGGACTAGCGGGAGGCCAAGAGACCCAGTACTTC; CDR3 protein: CASSRGLAGGQETQYF
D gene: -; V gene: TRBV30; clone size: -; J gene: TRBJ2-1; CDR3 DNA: TGTGCCTGGAGTGACGGGTCCTACAATGAGCAGTTCTTC; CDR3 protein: CAWSDGSYNEQFF
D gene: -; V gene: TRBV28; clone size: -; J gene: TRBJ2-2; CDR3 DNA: TGTGCCAGCAACAACTTTTTTGGTCGTTTGGGGGCGGACACCGGGGAGCTGTTTTTT; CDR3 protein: CASNNFFGRLGADTGELFF
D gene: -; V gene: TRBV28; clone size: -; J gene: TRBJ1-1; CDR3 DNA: TGTGCCAGCAGTTGGGACCCCTACGGAGAAGCTTTCTTT; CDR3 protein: CASSWDPYGEAFF
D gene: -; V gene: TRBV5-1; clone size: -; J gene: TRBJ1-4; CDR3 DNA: TGCGCCAGCAGCTTCGGACAGATAAATGAAAAACTGTTTTTT; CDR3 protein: CASSFGQINEKLFF
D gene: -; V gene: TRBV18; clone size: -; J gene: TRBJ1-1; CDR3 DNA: TGTGCCAGCTCACCGAGCGCAGCGAACACTGAAGCTTTCTTT; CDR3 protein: CASSPSAANTEAFF
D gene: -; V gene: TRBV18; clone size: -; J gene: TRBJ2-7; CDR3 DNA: TGTGCCAGCTCACCCCCTGCGCGGGCTGGCTCCTACGAGCAGTACTTC; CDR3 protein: CASSPPARAGSYEQYF
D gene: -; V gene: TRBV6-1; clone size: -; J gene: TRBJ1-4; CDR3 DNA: TGTGCCAGCAGTGGCCCCTCGAGAGGGAATAATGAAAAACTGTTTTTT; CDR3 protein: CASSGPSRGNNEKLFF
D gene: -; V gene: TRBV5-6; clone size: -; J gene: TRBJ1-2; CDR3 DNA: TGTGCCAGCAGCTTTATCGACAGTAACTATGGCTACACCTTC; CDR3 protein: CASSFIDSNYGYTF
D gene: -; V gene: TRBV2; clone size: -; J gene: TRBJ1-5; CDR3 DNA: TGTGCCAGCACCGACAGGTTGGGCAATCAGCCCCAGCATTTT; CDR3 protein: CASTDRLGNQPQHF